Following are 27 T cell receptor beta chains from one sample sequenced in a study of blood T cells in healthy people across ages. Then a second PCR, running about 6 to 11 cycles, was carried out with a sample-barcoded 5' primer and a J-beta primer mix. In TCRdb, the 5' RACE reads were re-called with MiXCR into one record per CDR3 protein. The table records 750,000 to 950,000 distinct CDR3 sequences, 29% of them present only once. These same data were also listed under a study on T cells of mothers and their children.

The specimen sequenced was blood. The receptor source for this set is a woman aged 40 to 49 in good health.

The chain recombines TRBV10-3 with TRBJ1-1; TRBD1 is a possible D gene (5 bases). Germline values: CDR1 ENHRY, CDR2 SYGVKD. V lost 5 bases and J lost 1, with 11 bases in between. The CDR3 totals 14 residues. The chain's CDR3 is CAISTQGSNTEAFF. For the CDR3, the DNA is TGTGCCATCAGTACCCAGGGTTCGAACACTGAAGCTTTCTTT.

This clonotype was observed many times. The V call is TRBV20-1, the J call TRBJ2-1; TRBD1 agrees at 9 bases. CDR1 and CDR2 from the germline V gene are DFQATT and SNEGSKA (reference sequence). Trimming at V came to 5 bases and at J to 10 bases, leaving 21 bases not matched to a gene. The CDR3 extends over 17 amino acids. The CDR3 DNA sequence: TGCAGTGCTCGCCGGGCGGCCGGACAGGGGCCCGCTTGGGAGCAGTTCTTC. It translates to CSARRAAGQGPAWEQFF.

The chain uses TRBV11-2 and TRBJ1-2; D gene uncertain. The CDR3 contains 16 residues. Germline V gives CDR1 SGHAT, CDR2 FQNNGV. V lost 4 bases and J 3 bases, leaving 18 bases between the germline ends. The CDR3 DNA is TGTGCCAGCAGCTCACCGGGCCTCGACCGGGACTATGGCTACACCTTC. Translating it yields CASSSPGLDRDYGYTF.

This clonotype was seen at least ten times. The rearrangement uses TRBV12-3 or TRBV12-4 and TRBJ2-5, with a weak D call TRBD2 (5 bases). V lost 6 bases and J 1 base, leaving 9 bases between the germline ends. The CDR3 totals 13 residues. The CDR3 DNA follows: TGTGCCAGCAGGGACGGGATCCAAGAGACCCAGTACTTC. It encodes CASRDGIQETQYF.

The J gene is TRBJ1-5, the V gene TRBV20-1; D ambiguous. Germline loops: CDR1 DFQATT, CDR2 SNEGSKA (reference sequence). The CDR3 is 11 residues long. V was clipped by 6 bases and J by 8 bases, with 11 bases between them. CDR3 amino acids: CSALHREPQHF. CDR3 DNA sequence: TGCAGTGCACTCCACCGAGAGCCCCAGCATTTT.

V is TRBV10-3 and J is TRBJ2-7; 10 bases match TRBD2. The J call may be in error: the DNA end matches TRBJ2-5 better. The CDR3 runs 16 residues. The germline V gene encodes CDR1 ENHRY and CDR2 SYGVKD. The CDR3 DNA sequence: TGTGCCATCAGTGAACCCAGCGGGGGGGCCAAGGAGACCCAGTACTTC. Translation gives CAISEPSGGAKETQYF.

This clonotype showed up just a few times. This sequence may be a read error, since a much larger clone differs from it by one base. The rearrangement uses TRBV3-1 and TRBJ2-7, with D tentatively TRBD1 (6 bases). Per germline, CDR1 LGHDT and CDR2 YNNKEL (reference sequence). The CDR3 totals 15 residues. V was shortened by 1 base and J by 6 bases, with 16 bases between the two germline ends. Here the CDR3 reads CASSQGAGALLEQYF. CDR3 nucleotide sequence: TGTGCCAGCAGCCAAGGTGCAGGGGCCCTCCTCGAGCAGTACTTC.

The chain carries TRBV18 and TRBJ1-4; maybe TRBD1 (5 bases). The CDR3 is made up of 15 amino acids. V lost 3 bases, J lost 7 bases, and 15 bases lay in between. CDR1 and CDR2 (germline): KGHSH, LQKENI. The CDR3 bases are TGTGCCAGCTCACCGGGGGAGGGAGTTGCTGAAAAACTGTTTTTT. Its protein is CASSPGEGVAEKLFF.

This clonotype was detected ten times or more. The CDR3 DNA follows: TGCAGTCCGTCGACTGCCACAGATACGCAGTATTTT. Protein product: CSPSTATDTQYF. The V call is TRBV20-1, the J call TRBJ2-3; no clear D gene. The CDR3 runs 12 residues. With 8 bases removed from V and 2 bases from J, the gap between germline ends came to 11 bases. The germline gives CDR1 DFQATT, CDR2 SNEGSKA (reference sequence).

In its sample, this clonotype was seen a few times. This rearrangement joins TRBV28 to TRBJ2-1; D gene ambiguous. The CDR3 length is 14 residues. Between the trimmed V and J ends, which lost 3 bases and 10 bases, there was a span of 16 bases. From germline, CDR1 is MDHEN and CDR2 SYDVKM. The CDR3 here is CASSFPTLTYEQFF. CDR3 nucleotides: TGTGCCAGCAGTTTCCCCACATTAACCTACGAGCAGTTCTTC. Together with reference TRBV28 and TRBJ2-1, the CDR3 gives the full variable domain: DVKVTQSSRYLVKRTGEKVFLECVQDMDHENMFWYRQDPGLGLRLIYFSYDVKMKEKGDIPEGYSVSREKKERFSLILESASTNQTSMYLCASSFPTLTYEQFFGPGTRLTVL.

This rearrangement joins TRBV7-9 to TRBJ2-5; D may correspond to TRBD1 or TRBD2 (5 bases each). CDR1 is SEHNR, CDR2 FQNEAQ, per germline (reference sequence). Trimming removed 4 bases from V and 9 bases from J, with 18 bases in between. The CDR3 sequence is 14 residues long. CDR3 sequence: CASSSQGRLGAQYF. CDR3 DNA sequence: TGTGCCAGCAGCTCTCAGGGACGCCTCGGGGCCCAGTACTTC.

This clonotype was seen only a few times. The chain has TRBV7-2 and TRBJ2-1; 7 nucleotides line up with TRBD1. The CDR3 length is 15 residues. Trimming removed 5 bases from V and 8 bases from J; junction bases left unmatched: 12. Germline V gene sequence: CDR1 SGHTA, CDR2 FQGNSA. CDR3 amino acids: CASSSRDRGKDEQFF. The CDR3, as DNA: TGTGCCAGCAGCAGCCGGGACAGAGGGAAGGATGAGCAGTTCTTC.

This clonotype was counted between two and nine times. V is TRBV5-1 and J is TRBJ2-1, with a tentative D call TRBD2 (5 bases). V lost 0 bases to trimming and J lost 2 bases, with 12 bases between them. Germline V CDR1 and CDR2: SGHRS, YFSETQ. The CDR3 contains 16 residues. The CDR3 sequence: CASSLGLAAPYNEQFF. The DNA of the CDR3 is TGCGCCAGCAGCTTGGGTCTAGCAGCCCCCTACAATGAGCAGTTCTTC.

This clonotype has a count of ten or more. The chain recombines TRBV7-2 with TRBJ2-5, with D perhaps TRBD1 (5 bases). Between the trimmed V and J ends, which lost 3 bases and 5 bases, there was a span of 19 bases. Looked up from germline, CDR1 is SGHTA and CDR2 is FQGNSA. The CDR3 extends over 16 amino acids. This CDR3 reads CASSFRQPTPGETQYF. CDR3 DNA sequence: TGTGCCAGCAGCTTTCGACAGCCAACCCCAGGGGAGACCCAGTACTTC.

This clonotype appeared once. The gene calls are TRBV20-1 and TRBJ2-3, with 8 nucleotides matching TRBD2. The CDR3 spans 15 residues. Germline values: CDR1 DFQATT, CDR2 SNEGSKA (reference sequence). Losses at the gene ends were 1 base for V and 4 bases for J; bases not matched to a gene: 7. The chain's CDR3 is CSARVGRAGADTQYF. CDR3 coding DNA: TGCAGTGCTAGAGTTGGTAGAGCGGGGGCAGATACGCAGTATTTT.

The V call is TRBV7-2, the J call TRBJ2-5, with 11 bases lining up with TRBD1. Looked up from germline, CDR1 is SGHTA and CDR2 is FQGNSA. The trim removed 5 bases at V and 6 bases at J, leaving 8 bases unmatched. The CDR3 is 15 amino acids. The CDR3 here is CASSPGQGAWKTQYF. CDR3 nucleotide sequence: TGTGCCAGCAGCCCTGGACAGGGGGCTTGGAAGACCCAGTACTTC.

This clonotype was found a few times. The chain is built from TRBV5-1 and TRBJ2-1; possibly TRBD2 for D (6 bases). The CDR3 contains 16 residues. Trimming removed 0 bases from V and 2 bases from J, with 12 bases in between. Germline-derived CDR1 and CDR2 are SGHRS and YFSETQ. CDR3 nucleotide sequence: TGCGCCAGCAGCTTGGTGCCCGGGGGAGCCTACAATGAGCAGTTCTTC. It is translated as CASSLVPGGAYNEQFF.

This clonotype appeared a few times. The rearrangement links TRBV7-2 to TRBJ2-3, with TRBD2 matching over 10 bases. V shed 2 bases and J 9 bases; nucleotides not matched to a gene: 11. The CDR3 loop spans 16 amino acids. Germline V gives CDR1 SGHTA, CDR2 FQGNSA. The CDR3 protein is CASSLPGLALAGTQYF. For the CDR3, the DNA is TGTGCCAGCAGCTTACCGGGACTAGCGCTTGCCGGCACGCAGTATTTT.

This clonotype was counted ten times or more. The CDR3 region has the DNA TGTGCCAGCAGCCACGGACAGGGGACCTACGAGCAGTACTTC. Its translation: CASSHGQGTYEQYF. The rearrangement joins TRBV7-9 to TRBJ2-7, with TRBD1 matching 9 bases. Looked up from germline, CDR1 is SEHNR and CDR2 is FQNEAQ (reference sequence). V gave up 5 bases and J gave up 2 bases; unmatched junction bases: 4. There are 14 residues in the CDR3.

The chain is built from TRBV6-5 and TRBJ1-2; a possible D gene is TRBD1 (6 bases). The V end was cut by 4 bases, the J end by 5 bases, with 11 bases between. The CDR3 length is 13 residues. Germline V lookup: CDR1 MNHEY, CDR2 SVGAGI. The CDR3 here is CASSLDSAYGYTF. The CDR3 coding sequence is TGTGCCAGCAGTTTGGACAGTGCTTATGGCTACACCTTC.

The V gene is TRBV7-9, the J gene TRBJ1-2, with D hard to call. In germline, CDR1 is SEHNR, CDR2 FQNEAQ (reference sequence). With 4 bases removed from V and 3 bases from J, the gap between germline ends came to 15 bases. This CDR3 is built from 15 residues. The CDR3 nucleotides are TGTGCCAGCAGCTCCCCGTTGAGGGCCGACTATGGCTACACCTTC. This gives the protein CASSSPLRADYGYTF.

This clonotype was detected a few times. The gene calls are TRBV30 and TRBJ2-5, with a tentative D call TRBD2 (6 bases). The germline V and J ends were trimmed by 8 bases and 5 bases, with 21 bases remaining between them. CDR1 is GTSNPN and CDR2 is SVGIG in the germline V gene (reference sequence). The CDR3 sequence is 14 residues long. The CDR3 DNA is TGTGCCGCCTCCTCTTTAGCGGTGTCGGAGACCCAGTACTTC. Translating it yields CAASSLAVSETQYF.

Regarding this clonotype: A read error may produce the germline difference seen at one junction end. This chain connects TRBV7-3 to TRBJ2-2; D might be TRBD1 (6 bases). This CDR3 has 13 amino acids. CDR1 and CDR2 (germline): SGHTA, FQGTGA. DNA for the CDR3: TGTGTCAGCAGGGGCTTTAACACCGGGGAGCTGTTTTTT. It is translated as CVSRGFNTGELFF.

This clonotype has just a few counts. V is TRBV28 and J is TRBJ1-2; D unclear. V was shortened by 5 bases and J by 5 bases, with 21 bases between the two germline ends. The CDR3 sequence is 16 residues long. From germline, CDR1 is MDHEN and CDR2 SYDVKM. The CDR3, as DNA: TGTGCCAGCAGTCCCCGCATCCTGGGGTTCGGTTATGGCTACACCTTC. This gives the protein CASSPRILGFGYGYTF.

This chain connects TRBV7-2 to TRBJ1-1; D unclear. V was cut by 1 base and J by 5 bases, with 20 bases left in between. Germline assignment: CDR1 SGHTA and CDR2 FQGNSA. CDR3 length equals 17 residues. The CDR3 sequence: CASSLGFSGFRMTEAFF. CDR3 sequence (DNA): TGTGCCAGCAGCTTAGGGTTTTCGGGATTTCGCATGACTGAAGCTTTCTTT.

The J gene is TRBJ2-7, the V gene TRBV7-2, with unresolved D. The CDR3 is made up of 14 amino acids. Germline-derived CDR1 and CDR2 are SGHTA and FQGNSA. Trimming took off 1 base at V and 2 bases at J, with 9 bases between the two ends. This CDR3 is CASSLGIAPYEQYF. The CDR3 nucleotides are TGTGCCAGCAGCTTAGGTATAGCTCCCTACGAGCAGTACTTC.

The table lists this clonotype with a few counts. The V call is TRBV5-1, the J call TRBJ2-5, with 7 bases fitting TRBD1. The CDR3 covers 15 residues. Germline assignment: CDR1 SGHRS and CDR2 YFSETQ. With V trimmed by 3 bases and J by 7 bases, 12 bases remained unmatched. CDR3 bases: TGCGCCAGCAGCTCGCAGCCGGGACAGCTAGGGACCCAGTACTTC. Its translation: CASSSQPGQLGTQYF.